The rows below give T cell receptor beta chains drawn from one sample of a study of Graves' ophthalmopathy and Graves' hyperthyroidism. TCRdb redid the calling of the multiplex PCR reads with MiXCR, one entry per CDR3 protein. The sample lists 45,000 to 60,000 distinct CDR3 sequences, about half occurring once. The sequencing sample was made of peripheral blood. Receptors were obtained from an adult woman with Graves' ophthalmopathy. CDR3s include the opening cysteine and the closing phenylalanine or tryptophan. Fields, in order: clone size, V gene, D gene, J gene, CDR3 length, CDR3 protein, CDR3 DNA. D genes are given only for firm matches. Some rows have no size entry. The others give once, few or many, or a class for an expanded clone.

abundance: -
v_gene: TRBV2
d_gene: -
j_gene: TRBJ1-1
len: 15
CDR3aa: CASSEMHRADTEAFF
CDR3nt: TGTGCCAGCAGTGAAATGCACAGGGCGGACACTGAAGCTTTCTTT

abundance: -
v_gene: TRBV6-1
d_gene: -
j_gene: TRBJ2-7
len: 14
CDR3aa: CASRLTGGAGEQYF
CDR3nt: TGTGCCAGCAGGCTAACAGGGGGGGCCGGGGAGCAGTACTTC

abundance: many
v_gene: TRBV6-5
d_gene: -
j_gene: TRBJ2-5
len: 15
CDR3aa: CASSYVGGGQETQYF
CDR3nt: TGTGCCAGCAGTTACGTTGGTGGAGGTCAAGAGACCCAGTACTTC

abundance: many
v_gene: TRBV6-5
d_gene: -
j_gene: TRBJ1-6
len: 14
CDR3aa: CASRVTVSNSPLHF
CDR3nt: TGTGCCAGCAGAGTGACAGTATCGAATTCACCCCTCCACTTT

abundance: many
v_gene: TRBV7-6
d_gene: -
j_gene: TRBJ2-3
len: 13
CDR3aa: CASSPRALDTQYF
CDR3nt: TGTGCCAGCAGCCCCAGGGCTTTAGATACGCAGTATTTT

abundance: many
v_gene: TRBV27
d_gene: TRBD2
j_gene: TRBJ2-1
len: 13
CDR3aa: CASSWREGDEQFF
CDR3nt: TGTGCCAGCAGTTGGCGGGAGGGCGATGAGCAGTTCTTC

abundance: -
v_gene: TRBV10-3
d_gene: -
j_gene: TRBJ1-1
len: 15
CDR3aa: CAISVMGSGRTEAFF
CDR3nt: TGTGCCATCAGTGTTATGGGATCAGGGCGCACTGAAGCTTTCTTT

abundance: many
v_gene: TRBV6-2/TRBV6-3
d_gene: TRBD1
j_gene: TRBJ1-5
len: 16
CDR3aa: CASSYMGTGYNQPQHF
CDR3nt: TGTGCCAGCAGTTATATGGGGACAGGGTACAATCAGCCCCAGCATTTT

abundance: many
v_gene: TRBV20-1
d_gene: -
j_gene: TRBJ2-1
len: 13
CDR3aa: CSARGESYNEQFF
CDR3nt: TGCAGTGCTAGAGGGGAGTCCTACAATGAGCAGTTCTTC

abundance: many
v_gene: TRBV6-5
d_gene: -
j_gene: TRBJ2-3
len: 16
CDR3aa: CASSYSRGTRADTQYF
CDR3nt: TGTGCCAGCAGTTACTCGAGGGGGACAAGGGCAGATACGCAGTATTTT

abundance: -
v_gene: TRBV20-1
d_gene: -
j_gene: TRBJ2-1
len: 15
CDR3aa: CSAREGVEQHNEQFF
CDR3nt: TGCAGTGCTAGAGAGGGAGTGGAACAGCACAATGAGCAGTTCTTC

abundance: -
v_gene: TRBV20-1
d_gene: -
j_gene: TRBJ2-5
len: 11
CDR3aa: CSADRQETQYF
CDR3nt: TGCAGTGCTGACCGCCAAGAGACCCAGTACTTC

abundance: many
v_gene: TRBV3-1
d_gene: -
j_gene: TRBJ2-1
len: 15
CDR3aa: CASSQDVALYNEQFF
CDR3nt: TGTGCCAGCAGCCAAGATGTAGCTTTGTACAATGAGCAGTTCTTC

abundance: -
v_gene: TRBV5-6
d_gene: -
j_gene: TRBJ1-2
len: 17
CDR3aa: CASSGMGGQTTNYGYTF
CDR3nt: TGTGCCAGCAGCGGTATGGGGGGCCAGACGACCAACTATGGCTACACCTTC

abundance: -
v_gene: TRBV6-4
d_gene: TRBD2
j_gene: TRBJ2-7
len: 15
CDR3aa: CASSAGTSDSYEQYF
CDR3nt: TGTGCCAGCAGTGCCGGGACTAGCGACTCCTACGAGCAGTACTTC

abundance: few
v_gene: TRBV20-1
d_gene: TRBD1
j_gene: TRBJ2-5
len: 14
CDR3aa: CSARVDRGQETQYF
CDR3nt: TGCAGTGCTAGGGTGGACAGGGGGCAGGAGACCCAGTACTTC

abundance: many
v_gene: TRBV11-3
d_gene: TRBD2
j_gene: TRBJ2-1
len: 14
CDR3aa: CASSSLAGDNEQFF
CDR3nt: TGTGCCAGCAGCTCCTTAGCGGGGGACAATGAGCAGTTCTTC

abundance: -
v_gene: TRBV7-3
d_gene: TRBD1
j_gene: TRBJ2-7
len: 15
CDR3aa: CASSFHRGRPYEQYF
CDR3nt: TGTGCCAGCAGCTTTCACAGGGGGCGACCCTACGAGCAGTACTTC

abundance: many
v_gene: TRBV20-1
d_gene: -
j_gene: TRBJ1-6
len: 14
CDR3aa: CSARDRGENSPLHF
CDR3nt: TGCAGTGCTAGAGATAGGGGTGAGAATTCACCCCTCCACTTT

abundance: -
v_gene: TRBV15
d_gene: -
j_gene: TRBJ2-2
len: 12
CDR3aa: CATSSFAGELFF
CDR3nt: TGTGCCACCAGCAGCTTCGCCGGGGAGCTGTTTTTT

abundance: -
v_gene: TRBV25-1
d_gene: TRBD2
j_gene: TRBJ2-1
len: 19
CDR3aa: CASSARNTAPLAAYNEQFF
CDR3nt: TGTGCCAGCAGTGCTAGAAATACTGCGCCCCTAGCGGCCTACAATGAGCAGTTCTTC

abundance: -
v_gene: TRBV7-6
d_gene: TRBD2
j_gene: TRBJ2-3
len: 15
CDR3aa: CASSLELASADTQYF
CDR3nt: TGTGCCAGCAGCCTAGAACTAGCGAGCGCAGATACGCAGTATTTT

abundance: many
v_gene: TRBV11-3
d_gene: TRBD2
j_gene: TRBJ2-1
len: 12
CDR3aa: CASSHPAGKQFF
CDR3nt: TGTGCCAGCAGCCACCCAGCGGGAAAGCAGTTCTTC

abundance: -
v_gene: TRBV20-1
d_gene: -
j_gene: TRBJ2-5
len: 13
CDR3aa: CSARGVGRETQYF
CDR3nt: TGCAGTGCTAGGGGGGTTGGGAGGGAGACCCAGTACTTC

abundance: many
v_gene: TRBV5-8
d_gene: -
j_gene: TRBJ2-7
len: 13
CDR3aa: CASSFWGSYEQYF
CDR3nt: TGTGCCAGCAGCTTTTGGGGGTCCTACGAGCAGTACTTC

abundance: -
v_gene: TRBV25-1
d_gene: TRBD2
j_gene: TRBJ2-7
len: 16
CDR3aa: CASSVDTGTRKYEQYF
CDR3nt: TGTGCCAGCAGTGTCGACACCGGGACTAGAAAATACGAGCAGTACTTC

abundance: many
v_gene: TRBV4-2
d_gene: -
j_gene: TRBJ2-5
len: 15
CDR3aa: CASSQLTAGQETQYF
CDR3nt: TGTGCCAGCAGCCAACTTACGGCGGGACAAGAGACCCAGTACTTC

abundance: -
v_gene: TRBV24-1
d_gene: -
j_gene: TRBJ2-2
len: 13
CDR3aa: CATSDLGQGELFF
CDR3nt: TGTGCCACCAGTGATTTAGGGCAAGGGGAGCTGTTTTTT

abundance: once
v_gene: TRBV5-1
d_gene: TRBD1
j_gene: TRBJ2-4
len: 16
CDR3aa: CASSQAPGQGQNSQYF
CDR3nt: TGTGCCAGCAGCCAGGCCCCGGGACAGGGTCAAAACAGTCAGTACTTC

abundance: many
v_gene: TRBV12-3/TRBV12-4
d_gene: -
j_gene: TRBJ1-6
len: 18
CDR3aa: CASSLHGPRDAYNSPLHF
CDR3nt: TGTGCCAGCAGTTTACATGGGCCGCGGGACGCCTATAATTCACCCCTCCACTTT

abundance: -
v_gene: TRBV5-4
d_gene: -
j_gene: TRBJ1-2
len: 12
CDR3aa: CADSAGDYGCTF
CDR3nt: -

abundance: -
v_gene: TRBV19
d_gene: -
j_gene: TRBJ2-3
len: 10
CDR3aa: CASSIDQQYF
CDR3nt: TGTGCCAGTAGTATAGATCAGCAGTATTTT

abundance: many
v_gene: TRBV11-2
d_gene: -
j_gene: TRBJ2-7
len: 14
CDR3aa: CASSLSGGGHEQYF
CDR3nt: TGTGCCAGCAGCTTATCTGGGGGCGGGCACGAGCAGTACTTC

abundance: -
v_gene: TRBV7-2
d_gene: -
j_gene: TRBJ2-1
len: 15
CDR3aa: CASSVAGESYNEQFF
CDR3nt: TGTGCCAGCAGCGTAGCAGGAGAATCCTACAATGAGCAGTTCTTC

abundance: few
v_gene: TRBV3-1
d_gene: TRBD1
j_gene: TRBJ1-2
len: 15
CDR3aa: CASSHPGQGVKGYTF
CDR3nt: TGTGCCAGCAGCCACCCGGGACAGGGGGTTAAAGGCTACACCTTC

abundance: -
v_gene: TRBV7-2
d_gene: TRBD1
j_gene: TRBJ2-6
len: 16
CDR3aa: CASSLRGGQGANVLTF
CDR3nt: TGTGCCAGCAGCTTAAGAGGGGGACAGGGGGCCAACGTCCTGACTTTC

abundance: -
v_gene: TRBV10-3
d_gene: -
j_gene: TRBJ1-5
len: 18
CDR3aa: CAISERRGSGAVNQPQHF
CDR3nt: TGTGCCATCAGTGAGCGTCGCGGCTCTGGGGCAGTTAATCAGCCCCAGCATTTT

abundance: many
v_gene: TRBV29-1
d_gene: TRBD2
j_gene: TRBJ2-1
len: 15
CDR3aa: CSVEGREVSYNEQFF
CDR3nt: TGCAGCGTTGAGGGGCGGGAGGTCTCCTACAATGAGCAGTTCTTC

abundance: -
v_gene: TRBV20-1
d_gene: -
j_gene: TRBJ1-5
len: 13
CDR3aa: CSASPQGNHSQHF
CDR3nt: TGCAGTGCTAGCCCGCAGGGTAATCATTCCCAGCATTTC

abundance: many
v_gene: TRBV2
d_gene: TRBD2
j_gene: TRBJ2-7
len: 13
CDR3aa: CATEGGRVGEQYF
CDR3nt: TGTGCCACCGAGGGCGGGAGAGTTGGTGAGCAGTACTTC

abundance: medium-sized
v_gene: TRBV19
d_gene: -
j_gene: TRBJ1-2
len: 12
CDR3aa: CASYRVTEGYTF
CDR3nt: TGTGCCAGTTACAGGGTAACGGAGGGCTACACCTTC

abundance: -
v_gene: TRBV15
d_gene: TRBD1
j_gene: TRBJ2-7
len: 15
CDR3aa: CATSISGTGVVEQYF
CDR3nt: TGTGCCACCAGCATATCCGGGACAGGGGTGGTCGAGCAGTACTTC

abundance: -
v_gene: TRBV5-1
d_gene: -
j_gene: TRBJ2-3
len: 15
CDR3aa: CASSLVSGLSDTQYF
CDR3nt: TGCGCCAGCAGCTTGGTAAGCGGGCTATCAGATACGCAGTATTTT

abundance: many
v_gene: TRBV6-1
d_gene: -
j_gene: TRBJ1-5
len: 14
CDR3aa: CASSELPIRQPQHF
CDR3nt: TGTGCCAGCAGTGAACTCCCCATTAGGCAGCCCCAGCATTTT

abundance: many
v_gene: TRBV19
d_gene: TRBD1
j_gene: TRBJ1-5
len: 16
CDR3aa: CASSIDGTGRNQPQHF
CDR3nt: TGTGCCAGTAGTATAGATGGGACAGGGCGCAATCAGCCCCAGCATTTT

abundance: -
v_gene: TRBV2
d_gene: -
j_gene: TRBJ2-7
len: 13
CDR3aa: CASSPTGSYEQYF
CDR3nt: TGTGCCAGCAGTCCGACAGGTTCCTACGAGCAGTACTTC

abundance: many
v_gene: TRBV5-4
d_gene: -
j_gene: TRBJ1-2
len: 13
CDR3aa: CASSLVAGYGYTF
CDR3nt: TGTGCCAGCAGCTTGGTCGCTGGCTATGGCTACACCTTC

abundance: many
v_gene: TRBV19
d_gene: -
j_gene: TRBJ1-2
len: 14
CDR3aa: CASRMRSGAGGYTF
CDR3nt: TGTGCCAGTAGGATGCGGAGCGGGGCAGGTGGCTACACCTTC

abundance: -
v_gene: TRBV7-2
d_gene: TRBD2
j_gene: TRBJ2-5
len: 16
CDR3aa: CASSSGTSGYQETQYF
CDR3nt: TGTGCCAGCAGTTCCGGGACTAGCGGGTACCAAGAGACCCAGTACTTC

abundance: many
v_gene: TRBV2
d_gene: -
j_gene: TRBJ1-1
len: 14
CDR3aa: CASSDRTTTRKAFF
CDR3nt: TGTGCCAGCAGTGATAGGACTACCACTAGAAAAGCTTTCTTT

abundance: -
v_gene: TRBV19
d_gene: TRBD1
j_gene: TRBJ2-2
len: 17
CDR3aa: CASKRTGGGANTGELFF
CDR3nt: TGTGCCAGTAAACGGACAGGGGGAGGCGCGAACACCGGGGAGCTGTTTTTT

abundance: many
v_gene: TRBV6-1
d_gene: -
j_gene: TRBJ2-5
len: 12
CDR3aa: CASRVLQETQYF
CDR3nt: TGTGCCAGCAGGGTACTCCAAGAGACCCAGTACTTC